The clone carrying this TCR beta chain was seen at least ten times. Its antigen is not identified. To make TCR beta libraries, researchers used iRepertoire HTBI primers and Arm-PCR of CDR3 regions. Each CDR3 protein is one row after TCRdb ran MiXCR on the multiplex PCR reads. The table shows 520,000 or so distinct CDR3 sequences, with 9.5% to 15% occurring only once. These data belong to a study of regulatory T cells in long-lasting Graves disease. Indicated time point: newly diagnosed GD, antithyroid drugs for less than 3 months. RNA isolated from PBMCs was used to make the TCR library. In each case, Graves' disease was diagnosed per American Thyroid Association guidelines. In this cohort, patients came from an endocrinology department located in Xi'an, China. V dropped 1 base and J dropped 3; count of bases not matched to a gene: 15. CDR3 length: 19 residues. Per germline, CDR1 SGHTA and CDR2 FQGNSA.

Findings and caveats of the study: The persistent group shared 2,741 public clonotypes, more than the approximately 930 shared by new patients.

The same data also went into a second study, on T cells in Graves' hyperthyroidism and ophthalmopathy.

This sequence originates from a young woman with Graves disease. This sequence joins TRBV7-2 and TRBJ2-1, with 7 bases aligning to TRBD1. This material consisted of peripheral blood mononuclear cells (PBMCs), taken at new diagnosis, from a patient treated with antithyroid drugs. The CDR3 sequence: CASSLGVLDRDRYYNEQFF. As DNA, the CDR3 is TGTGCCAGCAGCTTAGGAGTACTGGACCGGGACAGATACTACAATGAGCAGTTCTTC.